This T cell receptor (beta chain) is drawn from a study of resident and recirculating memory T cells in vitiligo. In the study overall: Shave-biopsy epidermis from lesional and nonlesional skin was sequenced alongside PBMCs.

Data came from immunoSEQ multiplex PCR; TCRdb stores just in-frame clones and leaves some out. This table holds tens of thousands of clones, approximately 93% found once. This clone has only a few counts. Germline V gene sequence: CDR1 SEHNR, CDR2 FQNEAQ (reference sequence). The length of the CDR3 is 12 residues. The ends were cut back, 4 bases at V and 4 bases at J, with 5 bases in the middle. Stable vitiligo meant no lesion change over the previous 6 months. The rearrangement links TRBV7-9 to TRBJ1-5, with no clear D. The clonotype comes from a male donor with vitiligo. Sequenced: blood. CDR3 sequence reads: CASSSLNQPQHF. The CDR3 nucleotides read TGTGCCAGCAGCTCCCTGAATCAGCCCCAGCATTTT.